The next 20 T cell receptor beta chains were all read from a single sample in a study of shared clonotypes between healthy human individuals. TCRdb keeps only in-frame clones here, not all; method: immunoSEQ multiplex PCR. The sample shows more than 2,000,000 clones, just over 90% of them seen only once. Sequenced material: naive CD4+ T cells from PBMCs. Specified subset: CD45RA+ positively selected. The origin of the receptors is a man aged 18 to 29 in good health. Some clones in this sample may be carry-over from other donors' samples.

This rearrangement joins TRBV15 to TRBJ2-3, with 13 bases matching TRBD2. Germline V gives CDR1 LNHNV, CDR2 YYDKDF (reference sequence). There are 18 residues in the CDR3. V was pared by 5 bases and J by 4 bases, with 12 bases of the junction left unmatched. This CDR3 reads CATSRWTSGSFGADTQYF. CDR3 sequence (DNA): TGTGCCACCAGCCGGTGGACTAGCGGGAGTTTTGGTGCAGATACGCAGTATTTT. The variable domain in full, with the rest retrieved from reference TRBV15 and TRBJ2-3, is DAMVIQNPRYQVTQFGKPVTLSCSQTLNHNVMYWYQQKSSQAPKLLFHYYDKDFNNEADTPDNFQSRRPNTSFCFLDIRSPGLGDTAMYLCATSRWTSGSFGADTQYFGPGTRLTVL.

The rearrangement links TRBV19 to TRBJ1-5, with unresolved D. The germline CDR1 and CDR2 sequences are LNHDA and SQIVND (reference sequence). V was pared by 11 bases and J by 0 bases, with 11 bases between. There are 13 residues in the CDR3. The CDR3 is CASDFLSNQPQHF. The CDR3 DNA follows: TGTGCCTCGGACTTCCTTAGCAATCAGCCCCAGCATTTT.

This clone appeared a single time. V gene TRBV10-3 combines with J gene TRBJ1-6; D gene uncertain. The germline V gene has CDR1 ENHRY and CDR2 SYGVKD. The CDR3 length is 13 residues. With 4 bases removed from V and 6 bases from J, the gap between germline ends came to 7 bases. The CDR3 region is CAISVETNSPLHF. CDR3 coding DNA: TGTGCCATCAGTGTGGAGACTAATTCACCCCTCCACTTT.

This chain connects TRBV4-1 to TRBJ2-3; 7 bases are a match to TRBD2. After removal of 2 bases from V and 4 bases from J, the junction contained 3 bases not matched to a gene. This CDR3 has 14 residues. Germline assignment: CDR1 MGHRA and CDR2 YSYEKL. Here the CDR3 DNA reads TGCGCCAGCAGCCAACCGACTAGCCCAGATACGCAGTATTTT. Its translation: CASSQPTSPDTQYF.

For this clone: One junction end does not reproduce the germline sequence, and a read error may be involved. Other nucleotide sequences in the sample specify the same CDR3. CDR3 sequence reads: CASSLAGLTDTQYF. The CDR3 bases are TGTGCCAGCAGCCTAGCGGGACTCACAGATACGCAGTATTTT. The gene calls are TRBV7-2 and TRBJ2-3; the match to TRBD2 covers 9 bases. CDR1 and CDR2 (germline): SGHTA, FQGNSA. This CDR3 comprises 14 residues.

The V and J genes are TRBV5-4 and TRBJ2-2; 7 bases align to TRBD1. The J segment lost 6 bases and the V segment lost 2 bases, leaving 7 bases of the junction unmatched. Germline lookup yields CDR1 SGHNT and CDR2 YYREEE (reference sequence). The CDR3 has 15 residues. CDR3 sequence: CASSLKGAESGELFF. In nucleotides, the CDR3 is TGTGCCAGCAGCTTAAAGGGGGCGGAATCCGGGGAGCTGTTTTTT.

The rearrangement joins TRBV29-1 to TRBJ2-4; TRBD1 agrees at 8 bases. The CDR3 sequence is 11 residues long. Germline lookup yields CDR1 SQVTM and CDR2 ANQGSEA. J gave up 15 bases and V 3 bases, and 7 bases lay outside the gene matches. The CDR3 loop is CSVDDRGAGYF. The CDR3, as DNA: TGCAGCGTTGACGACAGGGGCGCCGGGTACTTC.

This clone was recorded once. The gene calls are TRBV28 and TRBJ1-5, with D possibly TRBD1 on 5 matching bases. Trimming removed 6 bases at V and 2 bases at J, with 14 bases between. CDR3 length equals 15 residues. From germline, CDR1 is MDHEN and CDR2 SYDVKM. CDR3 sequence reads: CASRDRGEGNQPQHF. The DNA of the CDR3 is TGTGCCAGCAGGGACCGAGGGGAAGGCAATCAGCCCCAGCATTTT.

The chain joins TRBV5-1 to TRBJ2-7, with D possibly being TRBD2 (5 bases). The V end lost 0 bases, the J end lost 1 base, and 20 bases lay between the germline ends. CDR1 is SGHRS and CDR2 is YFSETQ in the germline V gene. The CDR3 length is 18 residues. The CDR3 region has the DNA TGCGCCAGCAGCTTGGGGGGAGCGGTACGCTTGCTTTCCTACGAGCAGTACTTC. Translation: CASSLGGAVRLLSYEQYF. Drawing the rest from reference TRBV5-1 and TRBJ2-7, the complete variable domain is KAGVTQTPRYLIKTRGQQVTLSCSPISGHRSVSWYQQTPGQGLQFLFEYFSETQRNKGNFPGRFSGRQFSNSRSEMNVSTLELGDSALYLCASSLGGAVRLLSYEQYFGPGTRLTVT.

The V and J genes are TRBV7-9 and TRBJ2-2; D gene ambiguous. This CDR3 has 15 amino acids. Between the trimmed V and J ends, which lost 1 base and 1 base, there was a span of 7 bases. Germline V lookup: CDR1 SEHNR, CDR2 FQNEAQ (reference sequence). CDR3 coding DNA: TGTGCCAGCAGCTTAGGGCTGGAGAACACCGGGGAGCTGTTTTTT. Protein sequence: CASSLGLENTGELFF.

The V gene is TRBV10-3, the J gene TRBJ2-2; no definite D call. This CDR3 spans 13 amino acids. V was shortened by 3 bases and J by 3 bases, with 5 bases between the two germline ends. Germline V lookup: CDR1 ENHRY, CDR2 SYGVKD. CDR3 amino acids: CAISDSYTGELFF. DNA of the CDR3: TGTGCCATCAGTGACAGCTACACCGGGGAGCTGTTTTTT.

This chain connects TRBV29-1 to TRBJ2-1; no reliable D call. The germline CDR1 and CDR2 sequences are SQVTM and ANQGSEA. CDR3 size: 13 residues. V was shortened by 4 bases and J by 6 bases, with 13 bases between the two germline ends. The CDR3 nucleotides read TGCAGCGTTGGTGTTAGTCTCGCCAATGAGCAGTTCTTC. Its protein product is CSVGVSLANEQFF.

The chain recombines TRBV5-1 with TRBJ2-3, with a weak D call TRBD2 (6 bases). Deletions cut 7 bases from V and 0 bases from J, with 15 bases between. Germline V gene data show CDR1 as SGHRS and CDR2 as YFSETQ. The CDR3 contains 15 residues. Here the CDR3 DNA reads TGCGCCAGCGGCCGGTCGGCGGGGAGCACAGATACGCAGTATTTT. Encoded protein: CASGRSAGSTDTQYF.

The chain joins TRBV18 to TRBJ1-3; a weak D match, TRBD1 (5 bases). Trimming left V 0 bases short and J 3 bases short, with 9 bases between. This CDR3 is 15 amino acids long. The germline V gene encodes CDR1 KGHSH and CDR2 LQKENI. DNA of the CDR3: TGTGCCAGCTCACCACCGGGGACCGATGGAAACACCATATATTTT. It encodes CASSPPGTDGNTIYF.

V and J are TRBV18 and TRBJ1-5, with unresolved D. Trimming shortened V by 0 bases and J by 5 bases, and 11 bases separated the two germline ends. The CDR3 runs to 15 residues. Germline V lookup: CDR1 KGHSH, CDR2 LQKENI. Here the CDR3 DNA reads TGTGCCAGCTCACCACCAGGACGAACAGATCAGCCCCAGCATTTT. It yields the protein CASSPPGRTDQPQHF.

The chain couples TRBV28 to TRBJ1-5; TRBD1 might be the D (5 bases). V was clipped by 4 bases and J by 5 bases, with 21 bases between them. Germline lookup yields CDR1 MDHEN and CDR2 SYDVKM. The CDR3 is 17 residues long. CDR3 amino acids: CASSSRRRTPGHQPQHF. CDR3 coding DNA: TGTGCCAGCAGTTCCCGCCGGCGGACACCGGGGCATCAGCCCCAGCATTTT.

Regarding this clone: This CDR3 is also generated by other DNA sequences in the sample. The chain joins TRBV19 to TRBJ2-2; D perhaps matches TRBD1 (6 bases). Germline V lookup: CDR1 LNHDA, CDR2 SQIVND (reference sequence). The V end was cut by 3 bases, the J end by 5 bases, with 7 bases between. The CDR3 is made up of 13 amino acids. CDR3 loop: CASSIRGTGELFF. In DNA form, the CDR3 reads TGTGCCAGTAGTATTAGGGGGACCGGGGAGCTGTTTTTT.

The rearrangement links TRBV11-2 to TRBJ2-5; 9 bases agree with TRBD1. J lost 3 bases, V lost 5 bases, and 13 bases had no gene match. The CDR3 runs 17 residues. CDR1 is SGHAT and CDR2 is FQNNGV in the germline V gene. In DNA, the CDR3 is TGTGCCAGCAGCCCAGGGATATGGACAGGGGCCGAAGAGACCCAGTACTTC. Amino acid sequence: CASSPGIWTGAEETQYF. Full variable domain (remainder filled in from reference TRBV11-2 and TRBJ2-5): EAGVAQSPRYKIIEKRQSVAFWCNPISGHATLYWYQQILGQGPKLLIQFQNNGVVDDSQLPKDRFSAERLKGVDSTLKIQPAKLEDSAVYLCASSPGIWTGAEETQYFGPGTRLLVL.

The chain recombines TRBV2 with TRBJ2-7; 9 bases are shared with TRBD1. The trim removed 7 bases at V and 4 bases at J, leaving 8 bases unmatched. Germline values: CDR1 SNHLY, CDR2 FYNNEI. The length of the CDR3 is 14 residues. As DNA, the CDR3 is TGTGCCAGCACCCGACAGGGGGATCGGTACGAGCAGTACTTC. Amino acid sequence: CASTRQGDRYEQYF. Variable domain in full (rest from reference TRBV2 and TRBJ2-7): EPEVTQTPSHQVTQMGQEVILRCVPISNHLYFYWYRQILGQKVEFLVSFYNNEISEKSEIFDDQFSVERPDGSNFTLKIRSTKLEDSAMYFCASTRQGDRYEQYFGPGTRLTVT.

The sample holds one count of this clone. The J gene is TRBJ2-5, the V gene TRBV11-2, with 8 bases lining up with TRBD1. The J call may be mistaken, given a closer DNA end match to TRBJ2-7. CDR1 and CDR2 (germline): SGHAT, FQNNGV. The CDR3 has 15 amino acids. CDR3 protein: CASSSVRGRTYEQYF. DNA for the CDR3: TGTGCCAGCAGCTCCGTCAGGGGGCGAACCTACGAGCAGTACTTC.